A single sample gave rise to the 18 T cell receptor beta chains below, sequenced in a study of cytomegalovirus exposure and HLA in healthy donors. Amplification used 60 Vbeta primers and 13 Jbeta primers. Produced via immunoSEQ multiplex PCR; TCRdb's table is partial and in-frame only. Of 150,000 or so clones listed, under 85% are singletons. Sequenced input: PBMCs. The receptors were sampled from a man aged 18 to 29 in good health and CMV-seronegative.

The chain carries TRBV19 and TRBJ2-2; 7 bases are a match to TRBD2. Trimming cost V 5 bases and J 5 bases; bases outside gene matches: 2. The CDR3 spans 13 residues. Germline lookup yields CDR1 LNHDA and CDR2 SQIVND (reference sequence). The CDR3 here is CASSWGGTGELFF. CDR3 nucleotide sequence: TGTGCCAGTAGTTGGGGAGGGACCGGGGAGCTGTTTTTT.

This clone appeared a single time. V usage is TRBV5-1 and J usage is TRBJ1-4; weak D call: TRBD1 (5 bases). This CDR3 has 16 amino acids. V was clipped by 4 bases and J by 8 bases, with 21 bases between them. CDR1 is SGHRS and CDR2 is YFSETQ in the germline V gene. In DNA, the CDR3 is TGCGCCAGCAGCCTCGGGGGGTGGGGCGAGGAAGAAAAACTGTTTTTT. The encoded protein is CASSLGGWGEEEKLFF.

This chain joins TRBV11-3 and TRBJ2-1; 8 bases line up with TRBD2. CDR1 SGHNT and CDR2 YENEEA come from the germline V gene. With V trimmed by 5 bases and J by 2 bases, 2 bases remained unmatched. The CDR3 spans 14 residues. Written as DNA, the CDR3 is TGTGCCAGCAGCCCAGCGGGGGCCTACAATGAGCAGTTCTTC. Translated, it gives CASSPAGAYNEQFF.

The chain recombines TRBV7-3 with TRBJ2-1; TRBD1 matches at 7 bases. V shed 5 bases, J shed 1 base, and the junction held 2 bases outside the gene matches. This CDR3 contains 14 residues. Per the germline V gene, CDR1 is SGHTA and CDR2 is FQGTGA. CDR3 coding DNA: TGTGCCAGCAGCCCACAGGGGTCCTACAATGAGCAGTTCTTC. It translates to CASSPQGSYNEQFF.

This rearrangement joins TRBV7-6 to TRBJ2-3, with 7 bases fitting TRBD2. The ends lost 5 bases at V and 2 bases at J; junction bases unmatched: 10. From germline, CDR1 is SGHVS and CDR2 FNYEAQ. The CDR3 extends over 16 amino acids. CDR3: CASSRREGMITDTQYF. The CDR3, as DNA: TGTGCCAGCAGCCGGAGGGAGGGGATGATCACAGATACGCAGTATTTT.

In DNA, the CDR3 is TGTGCCAGCAGCCAGGGACTAGCGGGGGCCTTGTACCAAGAGACCCAGTACTTC. This translates into CASSQGLAGALYQETQYF. The rearrangement links TRBV5-4 to TRBJ2-5, with TRBD2 matching 14 bases. J gave up 0 bases and V 4 bases, and 8 bases lay outside the gene matches. The CDR3 consists of 18 residues. Germline CDR1 reads SGHNT; CDR2 reads YYREEE (reference sequence).

The rearrangement links TRBV10-3 to TRBJ1-1, with D perhaps TRBD1 (6 bases). The CDR3 covers 15 residues. Per germline, CDR1 ENHRY and CDR2 SYGVKD. Trimming removed 5 bases at V and 1 base at J, with 14 bases between. The CDR3 DNA follows: TGTGCCATCAGTCAACCCGGGACAAAGAACACTGAAGCTTTCTTT. It codes for CAISQPGTKNTEAFF.

The chain has TRBV6-1 and TRBJ1-1, with a weak D call TRBD1 (5 bases). The germline gives CDR1 MNHNS, CDR2 SASEGT. The CDR3 totals 15 residues. Trimming removed 5 bases at V and 3 bases at J, with 16 bases between. The CDR3 sequence: CASSPPGRVYTEAFF. DNA of the CDR3: TGTGCCAGCAGTCCCCCAGGCAGGGTGTACACTGAAGCTTTCTTT.

The rearrangement uses TRBV10-3 and TRBJ1-6; TRBD1 matches at 9 bases. After removal of 4 bases from V and 13 bases from J, the junction contained 5 bases not matched to a gene. CDR1 is ENHRY and CDR2 is SYGVKD in the germline V gene. The CDR3 runs 13 residues. The CDR3 coding sequence is TGTGCCATCAGTGGGGACAGGGAGTCGCCCCTCCACTTT. This translates into CAISGDRESPLHF.

The chain carries TRBV29-1 and TRBJ1-1, with 12 bases fitting TRBD1. The CDR3 length is 12 residues. In germline, CDR1 is SQVTM, CDR2 ANQGSEA. CDR3 amino acids: CGGTGGASEAFF. DNA of the CDR3: TGCGGAGGGACAGGGGGCGCAAGCGAAGCTTTCTTT.

The chain has TRBV7-6 and TRBJ2-2; D is undetermined. The V end was cut by 1 base, the J end by 1 base, with 4 bases between. This CDR3 contains 14 residues. In germline, CDR1 is SGHVS, CDR2 FNYEAQ. The CDR3 reads CASSLVRNTGELFF. CDR3 nucleotide sequence: TGTGCCAGCAGCTTAGTCAGGAACACCGGGGAGCTGTTTTTT.

The rearrangement joins TRBV20-1 to TRBJ1-6; D is perhaps TRBD1 (6 bases). The V gene's germline CDR1 is DFQATT and CDR2 SNEGSKA (reference sequence). The CDR3 has 10 residues. Trimming pared 3 bases from V and 15 bases from J, leaving 9 bases between. The CDR3 loop reads CSARKTGLHF. CDR3 DNA sequence: TGCAGTGCTAGGAAGACAGGCCTCCACTTT.

Worth noting for this clone: One end of the junction varies from germline; a read error may be responsible. The rearrangement links TRBV15 to TRBJ2-4; 10 bases fit TRBD1. The length of the CDR3 is 17 residues. CDR1 and CDR2 from the germline V gene are LNHNV and YYDKDF (reference sequence). The CDR3 sequence is CATSREGTGVAKNSQYF. CDR3 sequence (DNA): TGTGCCACCAGCAGAGAGGGGACAGGGGTAGCCAAAAACAGTCAGTACTTC.

This sequence joins TRBV4-1 and TRBJ1-1; D uncertain. Germline V CDR1 and CDR2: MGHRA, YSYEKL. The CDR3 consists of 13 residues. Trimming cost V 2 bases and J 3 bases, with 7 bases left between them. The CDR3 DNA is TGCGCCAGCAGCCAAAGCGGGGACACTGAAGCTTTCTTT. It specifies CASSQSGDTEAFF.

The chain joins TRBV19 to TRBJ2-5; D is possibly TRBD2 (6 bases). The germline gives CDR1 LNHDA, CDR2 SQIVND (reference sequence). V dropped 3 bases and J dropped 5 bases, with 10 bases sitting between them. The CDR3 covers 13 residues. CDR3 residues: CASSISGGETQYF. CDR3 DNA: TGTGCCAGTAGTATTTCCGGGGGTGAGACCCAGTACTTC.

This chain connects TRBV19 to TRBJ1-5, with D possibly being TRBD1 (5 bases). Between the trimmed V and J ends, which lost 7 bases and 10 bases, there was a span of 17 bases. The CDR3 runs 13 residues. Germline assignment: CDR1 LNHDA and CDR2 SQIVND (reference sequence). CDR3 residues: CASTDYLGGPQHF. The CDR3 nucleotides are TGTGCCAGTACAGATTATCTCGGGGGACCCCAGCATTTT.

The genes are TRBV7-6 and TRBJ2-2, with 7 nucleotides matching TRBD1. The CDR3 is 16 amino acids. Germline V gene lookup returns CDR1 SGHVS and CDR2 FNYEAQ. V shed 3 bases, J shed 2 bases, and the junction held 6 bases outside the gene matches. The CDR3: CASSFNSGGNTGELFF. DNA of the CDR3: TGTGCCAGCAGCTTTAATTCAGGGGGAAACACCGGGGAGCTGTTTTTT.

This clone was seen only once. J is TRBJ1-1 and V is TRBV6-1, with TRBD1 as a possible D gene (5 bases). With 2 bases removed from V and 7 bases from J, the gap between germline ends came to 14 bases. The length of the CDR3 is 14 residues. The germline V gene encodes CDR1 MNHNS and CDR2 SASEGT. The CDR3 DNA reads TGTGCCAGCAGTGAACTGGCAGGGCAGGGTGAAGCTTTCTTT. This gives the protein CASSELAGQGEAFF.